This T cell receptor (beta chain) was sequenced during a study of human T cells and chemical hapten exposure. This clonotype was counted at least ten times. In TCRdb, the RACE reads were re-called with MiXCR into one record per CDR3 protein. The repertoire includes more than 80,000 distinct CDR3 sequences, roughly 12% of them detected once, and 1.5% to 2% sits in the top ten. The CDR3 runs to 14 residues. Trimming removed 4 bases from V and 0 bases from J, with 13 bases in between. The germline V gene encodes CDR1 DFQATT and CDR2 SNEGSKA (reference sequence). Time point noted: pre-sensitization, week 0. Treatment: therapeutic diphenylcyclopropenone sensitization with weekly scalp DPC. It was unfractionated whole blood from which total RNA was extracted.

Sequencing was performed on whole blood, taken in connection with sensitization to the hapten diphenylcyclopropenone (DPC). The chain links TRBV20-1 to TRBJ2-7; D is possibly TRBD2 (6 bases). The TCR was taken from a woman between 45 and 65 years old with alopecia areata. Some clones in this sample may be carry-over from other donors' samples. The DNA of the CDR3 is TGCAGTGCTACCATAGCGGATCCCTCCTACGAGCAGTACTTC. Its translation: CSATIADPSYEQYF.